This T cell receptor (beta chain) originates from a study of tumor-infiltrating lymphocytes in primary liver carcinoma. Study-wide points: Blood's top-250-clone fraction was significantly lower than that of tumors (p = 0.039).

The CDR3 sequence runs 15 residues, both termini included. Per the germline V gene, CDR1 is LGHNA and CDR2 is YSLEER. As concerns this clonotype: Antigen unknown. Given the absence of the conserved phenylalanine or tryptophan at the CDR3 end, a read error is likely. The limits of the CDR3 on the DNA are not certain, so only TCRdb's listed CDR3 is given.

Unsorted bulk tissue, about 17-34 mg of it, served as the source for co-extraction of RNA and DNA. There were only treatment-naive patients, all with chronic HBV infection. TCR beta cDNA came from roughly 550 ng total RNA, primed with a constant-region primer. It was through three nested multiplex PCR rounds of slightly modified ARM-PCR that TCR beta libraries arose. Use of TRBV1-TRBV30 forward primers with a C-beta reverse primer characterized the first two PCR rounds, which lasted about 9 cycles each. MiXCR, applied by TCRdb to the multiplex PCR reads, yields one record per CDR3 protein. The sample includes over 35,000 distinct CDR3 sequences, just under 75% seen only once; the top ten take 15% to 20%.

The sequenced material came from liver tumor tissue from sampling region 4. The subset was: tumor region T4, right-lateral pole. This sequence was found in a middle-aged man with primary liver carcinoma and hepatitis B virus infection. The genes are TRBV4-3 and TRBJ2-3; the table calls TRBD1, which could not be checked here. The CDR3 loop is CVSGQEARGRDTQYL.